The TCR beta chain described here comes from a study of T cells in Graves' hyperthyroidism and ophthalmopathy. General study results and limits: The model identified upcoming ophthalmopathy a median approximately six months ahead of onset. Researchers found most expanded thyroid clonotypes above 0.001 in blood as well. A model built on 13 V-J features separated ophthalmopathy from stable hyperthyroidism.

On this clonotype itself: No antigen is known for it.

Stable hyperthyroidism: no ophthalmopathy progression over 18 months of follow-up. Template material for amplifying TCR beta CDR3 regions consisted of RNA transcripts. The primer set for the first-round RT-PCR of the TCR CDR3 was HTBI. In TCRdb, the multiplex PCR reads were re-called with MiXCR into one record per CDR3 protein. The table lists approximately 640,000 distinct CDR3 sequences, 16% of them singletons, with 3.5% to 4% in the top ten. CDR3 length equals 13 residues. Germline V gene lookup returns CDR1 LNHDA and CDR2 SQIVND (reference sequence). The V segment lost 7 bases and the J segment 5 bases; nucleotides outside the gene matches: 5.

The chain recombines TRBV19 with TRBJ2-7, with TRBD2 matching 10 bases. Sequencing input: blood. This sequence originates from a woman in her 30s with Graves' hyperthyroidism. CDR3: CASTSGRANEQYF. The CDR3 DNA reads TGTGCCAGTACAAGCGGGAGGGCCAACGAGCAGTACTTC.